The rows below give T cell receptor beta chains drawn from one sample of a study of cytomegalovirus exposure and HLA in healthy donors. Assay: immunoSEQ multiplex PCR; the TCRdb copy retains only in-frame clones and omits some. The sample holds about 160,000 clones, approximately 85% seen once. The sample consisted of PBMCs. The receptors come from a girl aged 2 to 9 in good health and CMV-seropositive. CDR3s leave out the opening cysteine and the closing phenylalanine or tryptophan. D genes are given only for firm matches. The size of a clone is reported for some rows only, either as once, few or many, or as a class for expanded clones.

NA | TRBJ1-3 | TRBV5-1 | TRBD1 | ASSLTGVGNTIY
NA | TRBJ2-5 | TRBV7-6 | NA | ASSRTGLAQTQY
NA | TRBJ1-1 | TRBV30 | NA | AWSQGEAF
NA | TRBJ2-6 | TRBV19 | TRBD1 | ASSMKQGLGANVLT
NA | TRBJ2-1 | TRBV7-9 | TRBD1 | ASSGRTGGYVEQF
NA | TRBJ2-7 | TRBV15 | NA | ATSREQGQTYEQY
NA | TRBJ2-1 | TRBV6-5 | NA | ASSHDRGGNEQF
NA | TRBJ2-3 | TRBV7-9 | TRBD2 | ASSLASGSTDTQY
NA | TRBJ1-1 | TRBV30 | NA | AWSVPDFTEAF
NA | TRBJ2-7 | TRBV6-6 | TRBD2 | ASGLGLGVYEQY
NA | TRBJ2-5 | TRBV11-2 | NA | ASSLYFLGGAQETQY
NA | TRBJ2-5 | TRBV4-1 | NA | ASSQPDREETQY
few | TRBJ2-6 | TRBV28 | NA | ASSLQISGANVLT
NA | TRBJ2-7 | TRBV9 | TRBD1 | ASSVRDSPYEQY
NA | TRBJ2-5 | TRBV5-5 | NA | ASSLDRTYQETQY
NA | TRBJ2-5 | TRBV7-7 | TRBD2 | ASSFVAGETQY
NA | TRBJ1-5 | TRBV15 | NA | ATSRVTGMAPQH
few | TRBJ2-3 | TRBV30 | NA | AWSVSGRITDTQY
NA | TRBJ1-1 | TRBV2 | NA | ASSDSTVGLNTEAF
NA | TRBJ1-3 | TRBV5-1 | NA | ASSLTDGNTIY
few | TRBJ2-7 | TRBV28 | NA | ASTPNGPTIDEQY
NA | TRBJ1-2 | TRBV4-1 | NA | ASSRYTGQANYGYT
NA | TRBJ2-7 | TRBV27 | TRBD1 | ASSFGDRGRKQY
NA | TRBJ2-3 | TRBV10-3 | TRBD2 | AISKPSGSMDTQY